The clone carrying this T cell receptor (beta chain) has a handful of counts. Antigen: not known. TCRdb recomputed calls from the 5' RACE reads with MiXCR, one row per CDR3 protein. The sample holds some 400,000 distinct CDR3 sequences, under 7.5% seen once. This specimen belongs to a study of T cells after yellow fever vaccination. Study overall: Low-cell-number fractions underwent preparation using SMART-Seq v4 Ultra Low Input.

Study-level points and caveats: It was the secondary response that reached its peak faster, day 5 versus 15, but it was weaker. Booster sampling recovered most clones from primary vaccination (96% CD4, approximately 88% CD8).

The CDR3 spans 15 residues. From germline, CDR1 is LNHNV and CDR2 YYDKDF (reference sequence). Trimming cost V 1 base and J 5 bases, with 13 bases left between them. The chain combines TRBV15 with TRBJ2-3, with a tentative D call TRBD2 (6 bases). This specimen consisted of PBMCs, obtained 5 days after the yellow fever booster vaccination. This clonotype was sampled from a man in his thirties or forties who received the YFV17D yellow fever vaccine. The CDR3, as DNA: TGTGCCACCAGCAGAGCCGGGACTTCCATAGATACGCAGTATTTT. This gives the protein CATSRAGTSIDTQYF.